The 27 T cell receptor beta chains presented below share a single source sample, sequenced in a study of T cell repertoires in cytomegalovirus infection. TCRdb analysed the reads with MiXCR anew, one entry per CDR3 protein. The sample includes some 400,000 distinct CDR3 sequences, around 18% of them seen just once. Sample: PBMCs. Receptor source: a human donor in good health (CMV status not recorded). Some clones in this sample may be carry-over from other donors' samples.

This clonotype was observed at least ten times. The chain is built from TRBV12-3 or TRBV12-4 and TRBJ1-1; 7 bases are a match to TRBD1. The trim removed 8 bases at V and 3 bases at J, leaving 18 bases unmatched. This CDR3 spans 17 amino acids. CDR3 protein: CASEGATPNNRDTEAFF. The CDR3 DNA is TGTGCCAGCGAGGGGGCGACTCCGAATAACAGGGACACTGAAGCTTTCTTT.

The rearrangement joins TRBV11-2 to TRBJ2-5; 8 nucleotides agree with TRBD1. Per the germline V gene, CDR1 is SGHAT and CDR2 is FQNNGV. The length of the CDR3 is 15 residues. V was clipped by 3 bases and J by 2 bases; unmatched bases: 5. CDR3 DNA sequence: TGTGCCAGCAGCTTTGGGACAGGCTATCAAGAGACCCAGTACTTC. Translating it yields CASSFGTGYQETQYF.

The chain employs TRBV6-4 and TRBJ1-1; the match to TRBD1 covers 9 bases. Losses at the gene ends were 6 bases for V and 4 bases for J; bases not matched to a gene: 3. Germline CDR1 MRHNA, CDR2 SNTAGT. This CDR3 region has 13 residues. The CDR3 coding sequence is TGTGCCAGCAGATCGACAGGGGGCACTGAAGCTTTCTTT. Translated, it gives CASRSTGGTEAFF.

The rearrangement joins TRBV6-1 to TRBJ2-1; 9 nucleotides agree with TRBD2. Trimming took 6 bases from V and 8 from J; bases not matched to a gene: 11. Germline CDR1 MNHNS, CDR2 SASEGT. This CDR3 is built from 15 residues. The CDR3 nucleotides read TGTGCCAGCAGCATGCGGGGGGGCCTGATCTATGAGCAGTTCTTC. Its protein is CASSMRGGLIYEQFF.

This clonotype has more than one count but fewer than ten. V usage is TRBV4-1 and J usage is TRBJ2-3; D not resolved. This CDR3 comprises 13 residues. The germline V and J ends were trimmed by 2 bases and 2 bases, with 5 bases remaining between them. CDR1 is MGHRA and CDR2 is YSYEKL in the germline V gene. CDR3 nucleotides: TGCGCCAGCAGCCAACCTTCCACAGATACGCAGTATTTT. Protein product: CASSQPSTDTQYF.

This clonotype was picked up a small number of times. This chain joins TRBV19 and TRBJ1-3; D is undetermined. The V gene lost 3 bases and the J gene lost 5 bases, with 14 bases spanning the gap. Germline-derived CDR1 and CDR2 are LNHDA and SQIVND (reference sequence). This CDR3 spans 15 amino acids. The DNA of the CDR3 is TGTGCCAGTAGTATTCCTGGTTTCGTCAGAAACACCATATATTTT. Protein sequence: CASSIPGFVRNTIYF.

This clonotype was recorded at least ten times. V usage is TRBV7-2 and J usage is TRBJ1-2, with 8 bases matching TRBD1. CDR1 is SGHTA, CDR2 FQGNSA, per germline. The junction had 4 bases not matched to a gene; V was cut back by 6 bases and J by 4 bases. This CDR3 comprises 13 residues. CDR3 loop: CASRTGDSYGYTF. CDR3 DNA sequence: TGTGCCAGCAGGACAGGGGATAGCTATGGCTACACCTTC. Variable domain in full (rest from reference TRBV7-2 and TRBJ1-2): GAGVSQSPSNKVTEKGKDVELRCDPISGHTALYWYRQSLGQGLEFLIYFQGNSAPDKSGLPSDRFSAERTGGSVSTLTIQRTQQEDSAVYLCASRTGDSYGYTFGSGTRLTVV.

The table lists this clonotype with a few counts. The chain carries TRBV19 and TRBJ1-6; weak D call: TRBD1 (6 bases). V was shortened by 8 bases and J by 8 bases, with 13 bases between the two germline ends. Germline CDR1 reads LNHDA; CDR2 reads SQIVND (reference sequence). CDR3 size: 13 residues. The DNA of the CDR3 is TGTGCCAGTTCACAGGGAAAAGATTCACCCCTCCACTTT. It codes for CASSQGKDSPLHF.

The gene calls are TRBV12-3 or TRBV12-4 and TRBJ2-3; TRBD2 agrees at 7 bases. There are 11 residues in the CDR3. Losses at the gene ends were 4 bases for V and 14 bases for J; bases not matched to a gene: 6. CDR3 in amino acids: CASSSREVRYF. The CDR3 region has the DNA TGTGCCAGCAGTTCCCGGGAGGTGCGGTATTTT.

Comments on this clonotype: This may arise from a read error, as a much more abundant clone is one base away. The gene calls are TRBV28 and TRBJ1-5; D ambiguous. Germline lookup yields CDR1 MDHEN and CDR2 SYDVKM. This CDR3 comprises 14 residues. Trimming cost V 10 bases and J 5 bases, with 18 bases left between them. The chain's CDR3 is CANILGQDYQPQHF. CDR3 nucleotide sequence: TGTGCCAACATCCTGGGTCAGGATTATCAGCCCCAGCATTTT. The whole variable domain, filled in from reference TRBV28 and TRBJ1-5, reads DVKVTQSSRYLVKRTGEKVFLECVQDMDHENMFWYRQDPGLGLRLIYFSYDVKMKEKGDIPEGYSVSREKKERFSLILESASTNQTSMYLCANILGQDYQPQHFGDGTRLSIL.

Notes on this clonotype: This may be a read error: a much more frequent sequence differs by one nucleotide. This rearrangement joins TRBV11-2 to TRBJ1-4; no reliable D call. The CDR3 extends over 15 amino acids. CDR1 and CDR2 (germline): SGHAT, FQNNGV. The CDR3 nucleotides are TGTGCCAGCAGCTTTGAAGGCGCAACTAATGTAAAACTGTTTTTT. Translating gives CASSFEGATNVKLFF.

The table lists this clonotype with many counts. This chain links TRBV7-6 with TRBJ1-1; perhaps TRBD1 as D (6 bases). The germline V and J ends were trimmed by 2 bases and 3 bases, with 10 bases remaining between them. CDR3 length: 14 amino acids. In germline, CDR1 is SGHVS, CDR2 FNYEAQ. CDR3 sequence: CASSLLRGDTEAFF. DNA for the CDR3: TGTGCCAGCAGCTTACTCAGGGGAGACACTGAAGCTTTCTTT.

This clonotype was seen repeatedly, ten times or more. This chain joins TRBV6-2 or TRBV6-3 and TRBJ2-2, with 9 bases lining up with TRBD1. The ends lost 11 bases at V and 6 bases at J; junction bases unmatched: 10. CDR3 length: 14 residues. The germline CDR1 and CDR2 sequences are MNHEY and SVGEGT. The CDR3 nucleotides read TGTGCCGCCCGGACAGGGGTATCTCCCGGGGAGCTGTTTTTT. Its protein is CAARTGVSPGELFF.

This clonotype was seen repeatedly, ten times or more. The V gene is TRBV6-6, the J gene TRBJ2-3; 9 nucleotides align to TRBD2. CDR1 is MNHNY and CDR2 is SVGAGI in the germline V gene (reference sequence). The CDR3 length is 18 residues. V shed 0 bases, J shed 1 base, and the junction held 8 bases outside the gene matches. The CDR3 region is CASSYSFAGGLGTDTQYF. CDR3 nucleotides: TGTGCCAGCAGTTACTCCTTTGCGGGGGGGTTGGGCACAGATACGCAGTATTTT.

This chain links TRBV7-6 with TRBJ2-1; TRBD2 might be the D (5 bases). The germline V and J ends were trimmed by 5 bases and 3 bases, with 17 bases remaining between them. CDR1 is SGHVS, CDR2 FNYEAQ, per germline. This CDR3 comprises 16 residues. The chain's CDR3 is CASSLIVQADYNEQFF. The CDR3 DNA reads TGTGCCAGCAGCCTCATAGTACAAGCGGACTACAATGAGCAGTTCTTC.

The V call is TRBV11-2, the J call TRBJ2-6; a weak D match, TRBD2 (7 bases). The length of the CDR3 is 16 residues. V lost 5 bases and J 12 bases, leaving 23 bases between the germline ends. The V gene's germline CDR1 is SGHAT and CDR2 FQNNGV. The CDR3 nucleotides read TGTGCCAGCAGCCGGGGAGGGGGGGGGGAGTTCTCCGTCCTGACTTTC. Its translation: CASSRGGGGEFSVLTF.

This clonotype was seen ten or more times. The V gene is TRBV6-6, the J gene TRBJ2-5; possible D gene TRBD1, 6 bases. CDR1 and CDR2 from the germline V gene are MNHNY and SVGAGI (reference sequence). V lost 5 bases to trimming and J lost 5 bases, with 15 bases between them. The CDR3 extends over 14 amino acids. CDR3 region: CASSKAGVGETQYF. CDR3 nucleotide sequence: TGTGCCAGCAGTAAGGCAGGGGTAGGGGAGACCCAGTACTTC.

This clonotype was picked up many times. The genes are TRBV7-2 and TRBJ1-3; D might be TRBD1 (5 bases). V was shortened by 1 base and J by 0 bases, with 16 bases between the two germline ends. The CDR3 sequence is 18 residues long. Germline V gene sequence: CDR1 SGHTA, CDR2 FQGNSA. The DNA for the CDR3 is TGTGCCAGCAGCTTAGAGCGACAGTCCGTACTCTCTGGAAACACCATATATTTT. Its protein product is CASSLERQSVLSGNTIYF.

The chain recombines TRBV18 with TRBJ2-7; 9 positions agree with TRBD1. There are 15 residues in the CDR3. V was pared by 8 bases and J by 1 base, with 9 bases of the junction left unmatched. From germline, CDR1 is KGHSH and CDR2 LQKENI. CDR3 residues: CASSPPGQGSYEQYF. DNA for the CDR3: TGTGCCAGCAGCCCCCCGGGACAGGGATCCTACGAGCAGTACTTC.

The V and J genes are TRBV12-3 or TRBV12-4 and TRBJ2-6; 7 bases fit TRBD1. This CDR3 region has 15 residues. V was clipped by 6 bases and J by 3 bases; unmatched bases: 5. The DNA for the CDR3 is TGTGCCAGCAGACCCACAGGGGTTGGGGCCAACGTCCTGACTTTC. It codes for CASRPTGVGANVLTF.

The V call is TRBV5-4, the J call TRBJ2-5; 7 bases agree with TRBD2. Germline CDR1 is SGHNT and CDR2 is YYREEE (reference sequence). J gave up 2 bases and V 4 bases, and 8 bases lay outside the gene matches. The length of the CDR3 is 15 residues. CDR3 bases: TGTGCCAGCAGCACGGGGGGACGTGCTCAAGAGACCCAGTACTTC. This codes for CASSTGGRAQETQYF.

In its sample, this clonotype was seen a few times. The J gene is TRBJ2-3, the V gene TRBV12-3 or TRBV12-4; D is possibly TRBD1 (6 bases). CDR3 length: 14 residues. With 5 bases removed from V and 3 bases from J, the gap between germline ends came to 12 bases. The CDR3 nucleotides read TGTGCCAGCAGTGAACAGGGAGCGACAGATACGCAGTATTTT. Protein product: CASSEQGATDTQYF.

This clonotype occurred many times. The J gene is TRBJ2-3, the V gene TRBV7-2; D unclear. This CDR3 spans 16 amino acids. Trimming left V 5 bases short and J 0 bases short, with 15 bases between. CDR1 SGHTA and CDR2 FQGNSA come from the germline V gene. CDR3 residues: CASSPRPYPSTDTQYF. The CDR3 DNA is TGTGCCAGCAGCCCCCGACCCTACCCTAGCACAGATACGCAGTATTTT.

The chain couples TRBV6-2 or TRBV6-3 to TRBJ2-5; 8 positions agree with TRBD2. The junction had 11 bases not matched to a gene; V was cut back by 8 bases and J by 3 bases. This CDR3 is built from 15 residues. Germline V lookup: CDR1 MNHEY, CDR2 SVGEGT. The CDR3 loop is CASGSAGEVKETQYF. The CDR3 DNA follows: TGTGCCAGCGGTTCAGCGGGGGAGGTAAAAGAGACCCAGTACTTC.

The V and J genes are TRBV5-1 and TRBJ2-1; D might be TRBD2 (5 bases). The CDR3 is 12 residues long. The V gene lost 5 bases and the J gene lost 7 bases, with 10 bases spanning the gap. The V gene's germline CDR1 is SGHRS and CDR2 YFSETQ. CDR3: CASREPGNEQFF. As DNA, the CDR3 is TGCGCCAGCAGGGAGCCGGGGAATGAGCAGTTCTTC.

The table lists this clonotype with many counts. V and J are TRBV11-2 and TRBJ2-7, with TRBD1 as a possible D gene (6 bases). V shed 6 bases and J shed 3 bases, with 18 bases lying between them. Looked up from germline, CDR1 is SGHAT and CDR2 is FQNNGV. The CDR3 consists of 15 residues. CDR3: CASRRPGVAYYEQYF. In nucleotides, the CDR3 is TGTGCCAGCAGAAGGCCAGGGGTCGCCTACTACGAGCAGTACTTC.

V usage is TRBV12-3 or TRBV12-4 and J usage is TRBJ1-1; D perhaps matches TRBD1 (6 bases). This CDR3 comprises 12 residues. V lost 5 bases, J lost 8 bases, and 12 bases lay in between. The CDR3 spells CASSIRGQEAFF. As DNA, the CDR3 is TGTGCCAGCAGTATAAGAGGACAGGAAGCTTTCTTT.